The sequence of this T cell receptor (beta chain) was determined in a study of cytomegalovirus exposure and HLA in healthy donors. This PCR relied on a set of 60 Vbeta primers and 13 Jbeta primers. Generated by immunoSEQ multiplex PCR, the TCRdb table keeps only in-frame clones and is missing some. The sample yields 70,000 to 80,000 clones, approximately 80% seen once. The ends lost 5 bases at V and 6 bases at J; junction bases unmatched: 4. The CDR3 sequence is 14 residues long. Germline V gives CDR1 MNHEY, CDR2 SMNVEV (reference sequence). This clone was seen a handful of times. The specimen sequenced was PBMCs. This receptor was taken from a middle-aged woman in good health and CMV-seropositive. The J gene is TRBJ1-5, the V gene TRBV27; TRBD1 matches at 10 bases. The CDR3 DNA is TGTGCCAGCAGTGTGACAGGGGGCGGTCAGCCCCAGCATTTT. It is translated as CASSVTGGGQPQHF.